The clone carrying this T cell receptor beta chain was counted a few times. Sequencing was performed with immunoSEQ multiplex PCR; in TCRdb, only in-frame clones are kept and a portion is missing. Among around 340,000 clones, 65% to 90% were seen once, and the ten largest hold roughly 10%. The data belong to a study of Ad26.COV2.S vaccination and SARS-CoV-2 variants. Treatment noted: approximately 18 received Ad26.COV2.S at low or high dose, single or two shots; five or six received placebo; per-sample allocation not given. Specimens were obtained on day 63 following the first vaccine or placebo injection. Vaccination employed an Ad26 vector expressing the Wuhan-strain SARS-CoV-2 spike. Sequencing used peripheral blood, obtained in a trial of Ad26.COV2.S vaccine versus placebo. This clonotype originated in a person aged 18 to 65 who received the Ad26.COV2.S COVID-19 vaccine or a placebo.

CDR3 sequence: CASRSQGFDTEAFF. CDR3 bases: TGTGCCAGCAGGTCCCAGGGTTTTGACACTGAAGCTTTCTTT. The chain couples TRBV27 to TRBJ1-1; maybe TRBD1 (5 bases). V was trimmed by 6 bases and J by 3 bases, leaving 14 bases between them. Looked up from germline, CDR1 is MNHEY and CDR2 is SMNVEV (reference sequence). The CDR3 consists of 14 residues.